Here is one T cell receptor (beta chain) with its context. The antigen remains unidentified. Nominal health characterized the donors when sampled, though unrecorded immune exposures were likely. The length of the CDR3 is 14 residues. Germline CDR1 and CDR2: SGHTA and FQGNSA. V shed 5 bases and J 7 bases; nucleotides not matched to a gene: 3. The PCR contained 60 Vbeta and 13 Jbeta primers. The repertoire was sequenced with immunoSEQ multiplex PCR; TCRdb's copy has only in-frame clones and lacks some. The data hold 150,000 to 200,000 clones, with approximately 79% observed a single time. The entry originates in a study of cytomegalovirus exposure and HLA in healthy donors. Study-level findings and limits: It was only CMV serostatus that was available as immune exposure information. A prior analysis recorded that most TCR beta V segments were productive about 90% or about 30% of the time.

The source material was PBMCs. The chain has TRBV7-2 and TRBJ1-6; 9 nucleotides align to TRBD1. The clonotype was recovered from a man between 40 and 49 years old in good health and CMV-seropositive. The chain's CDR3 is CASSRGQGNSPLHF. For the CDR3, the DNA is TGTGCCAGCAGCCGGGGACAGGGCAATTCACCCCTCCACTTT.